The rows below give T cell receptor beta chains drawn from one sample of a study of T cell repertoires in cytomegalovirus infection. TCRdb fed the reads into MiXCR, producing one record per CDR3 protein. The data hold about 160,000 distinct CDR3 sequences, with about 20% observed a single time. These receptors' antigens are unknown. The material sequenced was CD8+ T cells from cultured PBMCs, taken from culture after CMV antigen stimulation. The receptors were gathered from a human donor in good health (CMV status not recorded). Some clones in this sample may be carry-over from other donors' samples. CDR3s include the opening cysteine and the closing phenylalanine or tryptophan. D genes are given only for firm matches. Clone size, where shown, is once, few, many, or a class for clones that have expanded.

v_call: TRBV4-1
d_call: .
clone_size: many
j_call: TRBJ1-2
cdr3_aa: CASSQDAGSNYGYTF
cdr3_nt: TGCGCCAGCAGCCAAGACGCGGGCTCTAACTATGGCTACACCTTC

v_call: TRBV13
d_call: .
clone_size: .
j_call: TRBJ2-3
cdr3_aa: CASSEFQGTDTQYF
cdr3_nt: TGTGCCAGCAGCGAATTCCAGGGCACAGATACGCAGTATTTT

v_call: TRBV7-8
d_call: TRBD1
clone_size: .
j_call: TRBJ1-1
cdr3_aa: CASTPGTVNTEAFF
cdr3_nt: TGTGCCAGCACCCCCGGGACAGTGAACACTGAAGCTTTCTTT

v_call: TRBV4-2
d_call: TRBD2
clone_size: .
j_call: TRBJ2-1
cdr3_aa: CASSHIGGGADNEQLF
cdr3_nt: TGTGCCAGCAGCCATATTGGCGGGGGGGCGGATAATGAGCAGCTCTTC

v_call: TRBV6-8
d_call: .
clone_size: .
j_call: TRBJ1-3
cdr3_aa: CASSYVGSGNTIYF
cdr3_nt: TGTGCCAGCAGTTACGTCGGCTCTGGAAACACCATATATTTT

v_call: TRBV7-9
d_call: .
clone_size: .
j_call: TRBJ2-7
cdr3_aa: CASSLGRAGVSGSTYEQYF
cdr3_nt: TGTGCCAGCAGCTTGGGCAGGGCCGGTGTATCGGGGAGCACCTACGAGCAGTACTTC

v_call: TRBV4-1
d_call: .
clone_size: many
j_call: TRBJ1-1
cdr3_aa: CASSQESVNTEAFF
cdr3_nt: TGCGCCAGCAGCCAAGAGTCCGTGAACACTGAAGCTTTCTTT

v_call: TRBV4-2
d_call: .
clone_size: few
j_call: TRBJ2-1
cdr3_aa: CASSQEGQREQFF
cdr3_nt: TGTGCCAGCAGCCAAGAGGGACAAAGAGAGCAGTTCTTC

v_call: TRBV12-3/TRBV12-4
d_call: .
clone_size: .
j_call: TRBJ1-4
cdr3_aa: CASSLAQGTNEKLFF
cdr3_nt: TGTGCCAGCAGTTTAGCGCAGGGAACTAATGAAAAACTGTTTTTT

v_call: TRBV7-9
d_call: TRBD1
clone_size: .
j_call: TRBJ2-1
cdr3_aa: CASTLKEQGYNEQFF
cdr3_nt: TGTGCCAGCACCTTAAAGGAACAGGGGTACAATGAGCAGTTCTTC

v_call: TRBV4-3
d_call: TRBD1
clone_size: many
j_call: TRBJ1-2
cdr3_aa: CASSQDVGQGNGYTF
cdr3_nt: TGCGCCAGCAGCCAAGATGTGGGACAGGGTAATGGCTACACCTTC

v_call: TRBV28
d_call: TRBD1
clone_size: many
j_call: TRBJ2-7
cdr3_aa: CASSPGTGSYEQYF
cdr3_nt: TGTGCCAGCTCCCCCGGGACAGGGAGTTACGAGCAGTACTTC

v_call: TRBV6-2/TRBV6-3
d_call: .
clone_size: few
j_call: TRBJ2-1
cdr3_aa: CASSYSIPNRQFF
cdr3_nt: TGTGCCAGCAGTTACTCGATACCTAACAGGCAGTTCTTC

v_call: TRBV4-1
d_call: TRBD1
clone_size: few
j_call: TRBJ1-1
cdr3_aa: CASSQVGGTGRSTEAFF
cdr3_nt: TGCGCCAGCAGCCAAGTTGGCGGGACAGGGCGGAGCACTGAAGCTTTCTTT

v_call: TRBV29-1
d_call: .
clone_size: .
j_call: TRBJ2-7
cdr3_aa: CSVGETGYEQYF
cdr3_nt: TGCAGCGTTGGGGAAACAGGCTACGAGCAGTACTTC

v_call: TRBV19
d_call: .
clone_size: many
j_call: TRBJ1-2
cdr3_aa: CASNRKGTFLYGYTF
cdr3_nt: TGTGCCAGTAATAGAAAGGGGACATTTCTCTATGGCTACACCTTC

v_call: TRBV7-6
d_call: TRBD2
clone_size: .
j_call: TRBJ2-3
cdr3_aa: CASSSEFGTSGVTDTQYF
cdr3_nt: TGTGCCAGCAGCTCCGAGTTCGGGACTAGCGGGGTTACAGATACGCAGTATTTT

v_call: TRBV4-1
d_call: .
clone_size: few
j_call: TRBJ1-2
cdr3_aa: CASSQETGNPWWGYTF
cdr3_nt: TGCGCCAGCAGCCAAGAAACAGGGAACCCATGGTGGGGCTACACCTTC

v_call: TRBV7-2
d_call: .
clone_size: few
j_call: TRBJ1-6
cdr3_aa: CASSLVSSNSPLHF
cdr3_nt: TGTGCCAGCAGCTTAGTCTCATCTAATTCACCCCTCCACTTT

v_call: TRBV7-2
d_call: .
clone_size: .
j_call: TRBJ2-7
cdr3_aa: CASSNRDTGYEQYF
cdr3_nt: TGTGCCAGCAGCAACCGGGACACTGGGTACGAGCAGTACTTC

v_call: TRBV7-2
d_call: .
clone_size: .
j_call: TRBJ2-7
cdr3_aa: CASSLNGVYEQYF
cdr3_nt: TGTGCCAGCAGCTTGAATGGAGTATACGAGCAGTACTTC

v_call: TRBV12-3/TRBV12-4
d_call: .
clone_size: .
j_call: TRBJ1-2
cdr3_aa: CASSLPGAAYYGYTF
cdr3_nt: TGTGCCAGCAGTTTACCGGGGGCCGCTTACTATGGCTACACCTTC

v_call: TRBV6-6
d_call: TRBD1
clone_size: .
j_call: TRBJ1-2
cdr3_aa: CASSALGDRRDYTF
cdr3_nt: TGTGCCAGCAGCGCACTTGGGGACAGGAGAGACTACACCTTC

v_call: TRBV10-3
d_call: .
clone_size: .
j_call: TRBJ1-4
cdr3_aa: CAISENRGGLEKLFF
cdr3_nt: TGTGCCATCAGTGAGAACCGAGGCGGCTTGGAAAAACTGTTTTTT

v_call: TRBV7-8
d_call: .
clone_size: few
j_call: TRBJ2-6
cdr3_aa: CASSSWVSGANVLTF
cdr3_nt: TGTGCCAGCAGTTCCTGGGTCTCTGGGGCCAACGTCCTGACTTTC

v_call: TRBV12-3/TRBV12-4
d_call: TRBD1
clone_size: many
j_call: TRBJ1-1
cdr3_aa: CASSPGGTEAFF
cdr3_nt: TGTGCCAGCAGCCCAGGGGGCACTGAAGCTTTCTTT

v_call: TRBV28
d_call: TRBD1
clone_size: .
j_call: TRBJ2-7
cdr3_aa: CASSFRGQGRDEQYF
cdr3_nt: TGTGCCAGCAGTTTCCGTGGACAGGGCAGGGACGAGCAGTACTTC

v_call: TRBV7-9
d_call: TRBD1
clone_size: many
j_call: TRBJ2-3
cdr3_aa: CASSLTGTAVTDTQYF
cdr3_nt: TGTGCCAGCAGTTTAACCGGGACAGCAGTCACAGATACGCAGTATTTT

v_call: TRBV6-1
d_call: .
clone_size: .
j_call: TRBJ1-2
cdr3_aa: CASSEARQELDYGYTF
cdr3_nt: TGTGCCAGCAGTGAAGCGAGACAGGAGCTGGACTATGGCTACACCTTC

v_call: TRBV7-2
d_call: .
clone_size: .
j_call: TRBJ1-6
cdr3_aa: CASSLAGIYNSPLHF
cdr3_nt: TGTGCCAGCAGCTTAGCTGGGATTTATAATTCACCCCTCCACTTT

v_call: TRBV7-2
d_call: TRBD2
clone_size: few
j_call: TRBJ2-3
cdr3_aa: CASSLGLAVFSTDTQYF
cdr3_nt: TGTGCCAGCAGCTTAGGGCTAGCGGTATTTAGCACAGATACGCAGTATTTT

v_call: TRBV6-5
d_call: TRBD2
clone_size: .
j_call: TRBJ2-1
cdr3_aa: CASSYSGLTAVGGNEQFF
cdr3_nt: TGTGCCAGCAGTTACTCAGGCCTTACAGCGGTGGGGGGGAATGAGCAGTTCTTC

v_call: TRBV7-6
d_call: .
clone_size: .
j_call: TRBJ2-3
cdr3_aa: CASSPLAEISTDTQYF
cdr3_nt: TGTGCCAGCAGCCCCTTAGCGGAGATAAGCACAGATACGCAGTATTTT

v_call: TRBV15
d_call: .
clone_size: .
j_call: TRBJ1-2
cdr3_aa: CATSRGTVSHYGYTF
cdr3_nt: TGTGCCACCAGCAGAGGGACTGTCAGCCACTATGGCTACACCTTC

v_call: TRBV6-2/TRBV6-3
d_call: TRBD1
clone_size: .
j_call: TRBJ1-4
cdr3_aa: CASSYSNRDRGEEKLFF
cdr3_nt: TGTGCCAGCAGTTACTCTAACCGGGACAGGGGAGAGGAAAAACTGTTTTTT

v_call: TRBV7-6
d_call: .
clone_size: few
j_call: TRBJ2-2
cdr3_aa: CASSFGRVVAGELFF
cdr3_nt: TGTGCCAGCAGCTTTGGCAGGGTGGTCGCCGGGGAGCTGTTTTTT

v_call: TRBV7-2
d_call: .
clone_size: .
j_call: TRBJ2-3
cdr3_aa: CASSFVGGDTDTQYF
cdr3_nt: TGTGCCAGCAGCTTTGTTGGCGGGGACACAGATACGCAGTATTTT

v_call: TRBV11-2
d_call: .
clone_size: .
j_call: TRBJ2-2
cdr3_aa: CASSLLRQNTGELFF
cdr3_nt: TGTGCCAGCAGCTTACTACGACAAAACACCGGGGAGCTGTTTTTT

v_call: TRBV28
d_call: TRBD1
clone_size: few
j_call: TRBJ1-2
cdr3_aa: CASSFQGAGGYTF
cdr3_nt: TGTGCCAGCAGTTTCCAGGGGGCAGGTGGCTACACCTTC

v_call: TRBV27
d_call: .
clone_size: .
j_call: TRBJ1-1
cdr3_aa: CASSLSEVRANTEAFF
cdr3_nt: TGTGCCAGCAGTTTATCGGAGGTTCGGGCGAACACTGAAGCTTTCTTT

v_call: TRBV12-3/TRBV12-4
d_call: .
clone_size: .
j_call: TRBJ1-5
cdr3_aa: CASSPFEGPRWPQHF
cdr3_nt: TGTGCCAGCAGTCCTTTTGAGGGACCGCGGTGGCCCCAGCATTTT

v_call: TRBV7-9
d_call: .
clone_size: .
j_call: TRBJ1-2
cdr3_aa: CASSFPGVGYTF
cdr3_nt: TGTGCCAGCAGCTTCCCAGGGGTTGGCTACACCTTC